One sample yielded the 7 T cell receptor beta chains listed below, sequenced in a study of cytomegalovirus exposure and HLA in healthy donors (dated by TCRdb to 2017 to 2019). Receptor amplification or capture employed the immunoSEQ multiplex PCR assay. TCRdb took this table from immuneACCESS and kept in-frame rearrangements with V and J called. Such tables lack part of the clones; where checked against another copy, unresolved V genes explain under half of the gap, and the rest is unexplained. This sample gives about 160,000 clones in total; about nine tenths of them show up just once. The ten largest clones take up around a tenth of the sample. Input material: PBMCs. All receptors derive from a woman aged 18-30 years in good health and CMV-seropositive.

The chain employs TRBV2 and TRBJ2-4; D gene unclear. V was clipped by 8 bases and J by 6 bases, with 8 bases between them. The CDR3 runs 11 residues. Germline loops: CDR1 SNHLY, CDR2 FYNNEI. As DNA, the CDR3 is TGTGCCAGCGGCACGTCAAACATTCAGTACTTC. Translating it yields CASGTSNIQYF. Filled out from reference TRBV2 and TRBJ2-4, the complete variable domain reads EPEVTQTPSHQVTQMGQEVILRCVPISNHLYFYWYRQILGQKVEFLVSFYNNEISEKSEIFDDQFSVERPDGSNFTLKIRSTKLEDSAMYFCASGTSNIQYFGAGTRLSVL.

The chain has TRBV9 and TRBJ2-2; D possibly corresponds to TRBD1 (5 bases). V was cut by 3 bases and J by 6 bases, with 15 bases left in between. The germline gives CDR1 SGDLS, CDR2 YYNGEE. This CDR3 has 15 residues. For the CDR3, the DNA is TGTGCCAGCAGCGGAAGACAGTCCGGGTCCGGGGAGCTGTTTTTT. Encoded protein: CASSGRQSGSGELFF.

The J gene is TRBJ2-7, the V gene TRBV28; TRBD1 might be the D (6 bases). Deletions cut 5 bases from V and 3 bases from J, with 17 bases between. Germline V CDR1 and CDR2: MDHEN, SYDVKM. This CDR3 contains 15 residues. In nucleotides, the CDR3 is TGTGCCAGCAGTCTCCCTGGGGGCCAGGTCTACGAGCAGTACTTC. Protein sequence: CASSLPGGQVYEQYF.

The V call is TRBV10-1, the J call TRBJ2-7; 11 nucleotides agree with TRBD1. V trimming: 0 bases; J trimming: 12 bases; junction bases outside the gene matches: 13. Germline V lookup: CDR1 WNHNN, CDR2 SYGVQD (reference sequence). The length of the CDR3 is 16 residues. CDR3 loop: CASSESTGTGGGLWYF. The CDR3, as DNA: TGCGCCAGCAGTGAGTCGACGGGGACAGGGGGGGGTTTGTGGTACTTC.

The chain uses TRBV27 and TRBJ2-7; no firm D call. Trimming pared 6 bases from V and 2 bases from J, leaving 20 bases between. The CDR3 totals 16 residues. The V gene's germline CDR1 is MNHEY and CDR2 SMNVEV (reference sequence). The DNA of the CDR3 is TGTGCCAGCAGATTCCGAGGATCCGTAACACCCTACGAGCAGTACTTC. Translating it yields CASRFRGSVTPYEQYF.

This chain uses TRBV11-3 with TRBJ1-1; D gene unclear. CDR3 length: 15 amino acids. Germline V gives CDR1 SGHNT, CDR2 YENEEA. Trimming removed 3 bases from V and 0 bases from J, with 11 bases in between. The CDR3 coding sequence is TGTGCCAGCAGCTTTTCGGGGAGTTTGAACACTGAAGCTTTCTTT. Encoded protein: CASSFSGSLNTEAFF.

The DNA of the CDR3 is TGTGCCAGCAATAATTTCGTCGGTTCCGCCGGGGAGCTGTTTTTT. Amino acids: CASNNFVGSAGELFF. The V and J genes are TRBV5-8 and TRBJ2-2; D gene ambiguous. The CDR3 extends over 15 amino acids. Trimming pared 6 bases from V and 6 bases from J, leaving 18 bases between. Germline V gene data show CDR1 as SGHTS and CDR2 as YDEGEE. Complete variable domain (other parts from reference TRBV5-8 and TRBJ2-2): EAGVTQSPTHLIKTRGQQATLRCSPISGHTSVYWYQQALGLGLQFLLWYDEGEERNRGNFPPRFSGRQFPNYSSELNVNALELEDSALYLCASNNFVGSAGELFFGEGSRLTVL.